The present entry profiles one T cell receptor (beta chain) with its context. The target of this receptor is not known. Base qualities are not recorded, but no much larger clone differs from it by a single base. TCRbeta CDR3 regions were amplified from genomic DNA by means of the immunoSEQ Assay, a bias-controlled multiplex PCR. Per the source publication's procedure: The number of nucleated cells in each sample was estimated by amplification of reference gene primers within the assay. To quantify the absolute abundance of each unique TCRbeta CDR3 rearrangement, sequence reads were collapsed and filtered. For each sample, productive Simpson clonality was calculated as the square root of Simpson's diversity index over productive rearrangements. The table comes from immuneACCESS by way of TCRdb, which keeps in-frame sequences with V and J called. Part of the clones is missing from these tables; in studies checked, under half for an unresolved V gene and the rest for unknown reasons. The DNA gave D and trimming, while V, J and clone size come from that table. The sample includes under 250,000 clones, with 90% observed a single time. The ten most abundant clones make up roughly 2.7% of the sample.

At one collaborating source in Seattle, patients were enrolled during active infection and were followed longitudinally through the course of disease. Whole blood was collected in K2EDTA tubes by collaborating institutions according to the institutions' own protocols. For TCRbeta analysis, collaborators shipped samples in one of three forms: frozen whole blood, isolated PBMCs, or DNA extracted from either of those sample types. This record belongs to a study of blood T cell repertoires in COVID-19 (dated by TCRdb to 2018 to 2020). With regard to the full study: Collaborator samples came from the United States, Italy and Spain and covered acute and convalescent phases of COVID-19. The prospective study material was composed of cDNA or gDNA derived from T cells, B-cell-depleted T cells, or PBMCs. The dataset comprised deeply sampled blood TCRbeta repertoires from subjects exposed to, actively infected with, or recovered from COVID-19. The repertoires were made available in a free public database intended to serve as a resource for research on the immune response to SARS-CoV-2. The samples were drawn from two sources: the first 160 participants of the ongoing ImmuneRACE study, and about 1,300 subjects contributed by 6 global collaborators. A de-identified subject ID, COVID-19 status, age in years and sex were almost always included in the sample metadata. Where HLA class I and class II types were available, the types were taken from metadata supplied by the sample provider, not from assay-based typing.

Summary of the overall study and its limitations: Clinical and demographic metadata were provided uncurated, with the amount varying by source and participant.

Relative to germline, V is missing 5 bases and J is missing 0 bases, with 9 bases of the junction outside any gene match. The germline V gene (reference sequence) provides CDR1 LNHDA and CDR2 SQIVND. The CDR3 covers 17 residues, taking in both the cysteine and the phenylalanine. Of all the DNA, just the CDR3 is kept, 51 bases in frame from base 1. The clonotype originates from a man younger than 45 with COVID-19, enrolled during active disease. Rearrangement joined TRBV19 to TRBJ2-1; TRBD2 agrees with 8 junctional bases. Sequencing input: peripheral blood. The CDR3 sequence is CASSSPGLGSSYNEQFF. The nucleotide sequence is TGTGCCAGTAGTTCACCGGGACTAGGGAGCTCCTACAATGAGCAGTTCTTC. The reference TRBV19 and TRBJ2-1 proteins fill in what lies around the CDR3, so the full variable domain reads DGGITQSPKYLFRKEGQNVTLSCEQNLNHDAMYWYRQDPGQGLRLIYYSQIVNDFQKGDIAEGYSVSREKKESFPLTVTSAQKNPTAFYLCASSSPGLGSSYNEQFFGPGTRLTVL.